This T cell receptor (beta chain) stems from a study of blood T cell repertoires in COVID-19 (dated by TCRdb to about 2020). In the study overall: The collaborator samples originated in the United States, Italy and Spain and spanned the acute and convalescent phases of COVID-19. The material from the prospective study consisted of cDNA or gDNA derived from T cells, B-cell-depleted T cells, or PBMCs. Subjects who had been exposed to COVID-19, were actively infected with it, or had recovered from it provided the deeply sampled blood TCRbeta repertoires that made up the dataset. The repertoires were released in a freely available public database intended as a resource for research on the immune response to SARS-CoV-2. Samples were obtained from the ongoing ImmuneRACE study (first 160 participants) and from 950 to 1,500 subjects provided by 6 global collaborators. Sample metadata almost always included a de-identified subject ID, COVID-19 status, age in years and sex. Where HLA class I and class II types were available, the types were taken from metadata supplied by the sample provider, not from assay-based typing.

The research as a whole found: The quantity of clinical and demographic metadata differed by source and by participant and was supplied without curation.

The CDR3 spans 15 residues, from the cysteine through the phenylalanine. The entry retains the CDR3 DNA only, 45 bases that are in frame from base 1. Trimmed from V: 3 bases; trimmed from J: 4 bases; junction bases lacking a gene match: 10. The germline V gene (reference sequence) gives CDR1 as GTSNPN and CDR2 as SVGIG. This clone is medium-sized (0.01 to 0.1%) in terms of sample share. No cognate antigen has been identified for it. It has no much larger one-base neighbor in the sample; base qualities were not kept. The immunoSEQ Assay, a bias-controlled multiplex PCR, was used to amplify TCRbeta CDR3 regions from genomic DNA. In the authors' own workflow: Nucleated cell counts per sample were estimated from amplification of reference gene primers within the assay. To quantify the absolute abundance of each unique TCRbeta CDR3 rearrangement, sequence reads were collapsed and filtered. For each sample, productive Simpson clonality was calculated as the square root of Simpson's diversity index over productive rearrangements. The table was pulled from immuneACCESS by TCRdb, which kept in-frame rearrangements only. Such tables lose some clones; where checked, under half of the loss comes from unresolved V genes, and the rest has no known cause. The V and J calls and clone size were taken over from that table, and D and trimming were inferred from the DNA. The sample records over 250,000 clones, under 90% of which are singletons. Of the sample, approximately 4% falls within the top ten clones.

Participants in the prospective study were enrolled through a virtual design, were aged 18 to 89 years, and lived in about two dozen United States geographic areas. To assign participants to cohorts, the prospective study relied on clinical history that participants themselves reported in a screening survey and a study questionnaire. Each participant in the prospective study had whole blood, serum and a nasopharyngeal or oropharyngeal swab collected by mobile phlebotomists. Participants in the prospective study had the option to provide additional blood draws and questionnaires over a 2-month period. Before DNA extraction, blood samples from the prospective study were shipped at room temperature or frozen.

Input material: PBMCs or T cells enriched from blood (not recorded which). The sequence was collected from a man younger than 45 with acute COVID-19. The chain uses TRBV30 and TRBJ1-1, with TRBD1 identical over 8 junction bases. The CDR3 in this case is CAWSRKTGVSTEAFF. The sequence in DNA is TGTGCCTGGAGCCGTAAGACAGGGGTGAGCACTGAAGCTTTCTTT.